One and the same sample provided the 22 T cell receptor beta chains below, sequenced in a study of T cell responses to AZD1222 COVID-19 vaccine. Assay: immunoSEQ multiplex PCR; the TCRdb copy retains only in-frame clones and omits some. The table records about 130,000 clones, 90% of them present only once. This specimen consisted of peripheral blood, obtained on day 0 of AZD1222 vaccination. Every receptor here comes from an adult in good health.

The genes are TRBV21-1 and TRBJ2-7. TRBV21-1 is a pseudogene segment. The CDR3 is made up of 13 amino acids. The CDR3 region is CASSKDPRGPRHF. Written as DNA, the CDR3 is TGTGCCAGCAGCAAAGACCCCCGGGGCCCCAGGCACTTC.

V gene TRBV19 combines with J gene TRBJ2-6; D is undetermined. The CDR3 covers 15 residues. Trimming took 6 bases from V and 1 from J, leaving 10 bases between them. In germline, CDR1 is LNHDA, CDR2 SQIVND (reference sequence). The CDR3 DNA is TGTGCCAGTAGCCGGGCGAATTCTGGGGCCAACGTCCTGACTTTC. Encoded protein: CASSRANSGANVLTF.

This clone was seen only once. The rearrangement joins TRBV5-6 to TRBJ2-1; D perhaps matches TRBD1 (5 bases). Trimming left V 4 bases short and J 9 bases short, with 23 bases between. The CDR3 totals 16 residues. Germline V gene data show CDR1 as SGHDT and CDR2 as YYEEEE. CDR3 in amino acids: CASSLQGLLDSREQFF. CDR3 DNA: TGTGCCAGCAGCCTTCAGGGCCTACTCGATTCCCGTGAGCAGTTCTTC.

This rearrangement joins TRBV4-1 to TRBJ1-1, with a possible D match to TRBD1 (6 bases). This CDR3 is 15 amino acids long. V lost 1 base to trimming and J lost 5 bases, with 14 bases between them. From germline, CDR1 is MGHRA and CDR2 YSYEKL. CDR3 region: CASSQASQGRTEAFF. CDR3 bases: TGCGCCAGCAGCCAAGCCTCGCAGGGGCGGACTGAAGCTTTCTTT.

The V and J genes are TRBV5-8 and TRBJ1-3; D is unresolved. The CDR3 sequence is 14 residues long. CDR1 is SGHTS, CDR2 YDEGEE, per germline. Between the trimmed V and J ends, which lost 4 bases and 1 base, there was a span of 9 bases. CDR3 sequence: CASSTYPSGNTIYF. The CDR3 region has the DNA TGTGCCAGCAGCACTTATCCATCTGGAAACACCATATATTTT.

The rearrangement links TRBV7-4 to TRBJ1-1; 7 bases are a match to TRBD1. Per the germline V gene, CDR1 is SGHVT and CDR2 is SQSDAQ. Trimming took 3 bases from V and 10 from J; bases not matched to a gene: 11. The CDR3 is made up of 14 amino acids. CDR3 coding DNA: TGTGCCAGCAGCTTTCGACAGGGCGGTCGAGCAGCTTTCTTT. Its protein product is CASSFRQGGRAAFF.

The chain combines TRBV4-3 with TRBJ1-1; 7 nucleotides align to TRBD1. CDR1 LGHNA and CDR2 YSLEER come from the germline V gene. The CDR3 contains 15 residues. Unmatched junction bases numbered 3, after V lost 0 bases and J lost 2 bases. In DNA, the CDR3 is TGCGCCAGCAGCCAAGATGACAGGGAAAACACTGAAGCTTTCTTT. Its protein product is CASSQDDRENTEAFF.

The rearrangement uses TRBV18 and TRBJ1-3; D not certain. The CDR3 length is 16 residues. The V gene's germline CDR1 is KGHSH and CDR2 LQKENI. V was cut by 6 bases and J by 2 bases, with 17 bases left in between. CDR3 amino acids: CASSHPSGNAGNTIYF. CDR3 DNA sequence: TGTGCCAGCTCTCACCCCTCCGGGAACGCTGGAAACACCATATATTTT.

The gene calls are TRBV15 and TRBJ1-5; maybe TRBD1 (5 bases). CDR1 LNHNV and CDR2 YYDKDF come from the germline V gene (reference sequence). Deletions cut 4 bases from V and 6 bases from J, with 13 bases between. The CDR3 loop spans 14 amino acids. CDR3 loop: CATSIDRRAQPQHF. In nucleotides, the CDR3 is TGTGCCACCAGCATCGACCGCAGGGCTCAGCCCCAGCATTTT.

With regard to this clone: The junction and the germline gene differ at one end; a read error may be behind it. The CDR3 DNA reads TGTGCCACAAGTGGAGGGGATGACGGGGAGCTGTTTTTT. Residues: CATSGGDDGELFF. The rearrangement links TRBV24-1 to TRBJ2-2; D perhaps matches TRBD2 (6 bases). The CDR3 totals 13 residues. Per the germline V gene, CDR1 is KGHDR and CDR2 is SFDVKD.

The rearrangement joins TRBV27 to TRBJ1-4; D perhaps matches TRBD1 (5 bases). The CDR3 has 14 amino acids. The germline V gene encodes CDR1 MNHEY and CDR2 SMNVEV (reference sequence). Trimming cost V 2 bases and J 2 bases, with 6 bases left between them. CDR3 region: CASSLRGTNEKLFF. The DNA for the CDR3 is TGTGCCAGCAGTTTACGGGGGACTAATGAAAAACTGTTTTTT.

The chain carries TRBV5-6 and TRBJ2-3; 8 bases are shared with TRBD1. V lost 0 bases to trimming and J lost 4 bases; unmatched junction nucleotides: 4. Germline V gene lookup returns CDR1 SGHDT and CDR2 YYEEEE. This CDR3 spans 15 amino acids. The CDR3 region is CASSLDRQGPDTQYF. The DNA for the CDR3 is TGTGCCAGCAGCTTGGATCGACAGGGGCCAGATACGCAGTATTTT. Filled out from reference TRBV5-6 and TRBJ2-3, the complete variable domain reads DAGVTQSPTHLIKTRGQQVTLRCSPKSGHDTVSWYQQALGQGPQFIFQYYEEEERQRGNFPDRFSGHQFPNYSSELNVNALLLGDSALYLCASSLDRQGPDTQYFGPGTRLTVL.

This clone showed up just a few times. The J gene is TRBJ2-3, the V gene TRBV15, with TRBD2 matching over 15 bases. The CDR3 is 16 residues long. After removal of 1 base from V and 4 bases from J, the junction contained 0 bases not matched to a gene. Germline lookup yields CDR1 LNHNV and CDR2 YYDKDF (reference sequence). CDR3 nucleotides: TGTGCCACCAGCAGAGGGACTAGCGGGGGGGCAGATACGCAGTATTTT. It yields the protein CATSRGTSGGADTQYF.

CDR3 loop: CASSQGRSTGDTEAFF. CDR3 nucleotide sequence: TGCGCCAGCAGCCAAGGTCGGTCGACGGGGGACACTGAAGCTTTCTTT. The chain joins TRBV4-3 to TRBJ1-1; D is perhaps TRBD1 (5 bases). The germline V and J ends were trimmed by 1 base and 3 bases, with 15 bases remaining between them. Germline V gene data show CDR1 as LGHNA and CDR2 as YSLEER. The CDR3 has 16 amino acids.

For the CDR3, the DNA is TGTGCCAGCAGTGAAGACGGATTGAGCAATCAGCCCCAGCATTTT. This gives the protein CASSEDGLSNQPQHF. The rearrangement links TRBV6-1 to TRBJ1-5; unclear D gene. Looked up from germline, CDR1 is MNHNS and CDR2 is SASEGT. This CDR3 is built from 15 residues. V was trimmed by 1 base and J by 1 base, leaving 8 bases between them.

The CDR3 region has the DNA TGTGCCAGCAGCATAAGTGGGGGGGAGCAGTTCTTC. The encoded protein is CASSISGGEQFF. This chain joins TRBV13 and TRBJ2-1; D possibly corresponds to TRBD2 (6 bases). The CDR3 length is 12 residues. Per the germline V gene, CDR1 is PRHDT and CDR2 is FYEKMQ (reference sequence). The V and J ends lost 5 bases and 10 bases respectively, with 12 bases between them.

The gene calls are TRBV11-2 and TRBJ2-5; either TRBD1 or TRBD2 may supply D (5 bases each). V lost 5 bases, J lost 5 bases, and 18 bases lay in between. Germline CDR1 reads SGHAT; CDR2 reads FQNNGV. CDR3 length equals 15 residues. The CDR3 loop reads CASSPVVGAGETQYF. CDR3 sequence (DNA): TGTGCCAGCAGCCCGGTTGTCGGGGCGGGTGAGACCCAGTACTTC.

The rearrangement joins TRBV19 to TRBJ1-2; 7 bases match TRBD1. V shed 8 bases and J 8 bases; nucleotides not matched to a gene: 8. The CDR3 has 12 residues. The V gene's germline CDR1 is LNHDA and CDR2 SQIVND (reference sequence). The CDR3 nucleotides read TGTGCCAGTCAAACAGGGGTGCGCGGCTACACCTTC. The encoded protein is CASQTGVRGYTF.

V is TRBV6-5 and J is TRBJ1-2; D is unresolved. Deletions cut 2 bases from V and 4 bases from J, with 8 bases between. CDR3 length equals 13 residues. The germline V gene encodes CDR1 MNHEY and CDR2 SVGAGI. CDR3 region: CASSYKSGYGYTF. DNA of the CDR3: TGTGCCAGCAGTTACAAGTCTGGCTATGGCTACACCTTC.

V and J are TRBV28 and TRBJ2-7; TRBD1 is a possible D gene (5 bases). The CDR3 totals 13 residues. Germline V CDR1 and CDR2: MDHEN, SYDVKM. V was cut by 8 bases and J by 5 bases, with 16 bases left in between. CDR3 bases: TGTGCCAGCGTCCCTGGAAGGGGTGACGAGCAGTACTTC. Its translation: CASVPGRGDEQYF. Filled out from reference TRBV28 and TRBJ2-7, the complete variable domain reads DVKVTQSSRYLVKRTGEKVFLECVQDMDHENMFWYRQDPGLGLRLIYFSYDVKMKEKGDIPEGYSVSREKKERFSLILESASTNQTSMYLCASVPGRGDEQYFGPGTRLTVT.

The chain carries TRBV19 and TRBJ2-7; D might be TRBD2 (5 bases). CDR3 length: 16 amino acids. The germline CDR1 and CDR2 sequences are LNHDA and SQIVND (reference sequence). V dropped 1 base and J dropped 0 bases, with 13 bases sitting between them. CDR3 region: CASSIGLAGLSYEQYF. The CDR3 DNA reads as TGTGCCAGTAGTATAGGATTGGCAGGACTCTCCTACGAGCAGTACTTC.

The V and J genes are TRBV3-1 (or the pseudogene TRBV3-2) and TRBJ1-4; 7 positions match TRBD1. V was clipped by 0 bases and J by 4 bases; unmatched bases: 11. There are 18 residues in the CDR3. Germline lookup yields CDR1 LGHDT and CDR2 YNNKEL (reference sequence). CDR3 bases: TGTGCCAGCAGCCAAGATAGGTTCGGGACAGAGCTTAATGAAAAACTGTTTTTT. Translation: CASSQDRFGTELNEKLFF.